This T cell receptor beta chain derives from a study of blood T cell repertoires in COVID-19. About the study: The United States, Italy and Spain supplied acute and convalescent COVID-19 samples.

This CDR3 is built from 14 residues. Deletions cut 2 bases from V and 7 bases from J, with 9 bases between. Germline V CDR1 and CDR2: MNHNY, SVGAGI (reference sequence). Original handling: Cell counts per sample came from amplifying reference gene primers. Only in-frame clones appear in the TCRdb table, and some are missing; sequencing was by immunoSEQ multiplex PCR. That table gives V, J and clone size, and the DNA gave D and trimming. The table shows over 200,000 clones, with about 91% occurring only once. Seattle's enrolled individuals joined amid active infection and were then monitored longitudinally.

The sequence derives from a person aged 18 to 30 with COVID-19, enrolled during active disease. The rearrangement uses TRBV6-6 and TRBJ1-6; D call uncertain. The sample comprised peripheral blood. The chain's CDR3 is CASSYAEENSPLHF. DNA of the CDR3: TGTGCCAGCAGTTACGCCGAGGAGAATTCACCCCTCCACTTT.